This T cell receptor beta chain was recovered during a study of Ad26.COV2.S vaccination and SARS-CoV-2 variants. Study-wide background: Donor got 5x10^10 or 1x10^11 viral particles of Ad26.COV2.S.

The treatment here: approximately 18 received Ad26.COV2.S at low or high dose, single or two shots; 5 received placebo; per-sample allocation not given. Following the first vaccine or placebo injection, samples were taken on day 63. Overall study results and limits: Spike-specific TCR breadth in vaccine recipients exceeded that seen in placebo recipients.

This CDR3 is built from 15 residues. Germline V CDR1 and CDR2: LGHNA, YSLEER. V gave up 4 bases and J gave up 2 bases; unmatched junction bases: 7. Generated by immunoSEQ multiplex PCR, the TCRdb table keeps only in-frame clones and is missing some. Altogether around 370,000 clones are present, around 83% being singletons, with the ten largest covering about 3.3%. To note about this clone: Its antigen is still unknown.

This sequence joins TRBV4-3 and TRBJ2-5, with TRBD1 matching over 7 bases. Specimen: peripheral blood, collected in a trial of Ad26.COV2.S vaccine versus placebo. The sequence came from a person between 18 and 60 years old who received the Ad26.COV2.S COVID-19 vaccine or a placebo. The CDR3 protein is CASSRTGQPQETQYF. The CDR3 nucleotides read TGCGCCAGCAGCCGAACGGGACAGCCTCAAGAGACCCAGTACTTC.